These 14 T cell receptor beta chains came from one sample sequenced in a study of regulatory T cells in long-lasting Graves disease (dated by TCRdb to about 2021). Libraries were built with multiplex PCR. Instrument on record: Illumina HiSeq 4000. TCR beta libraries were built with iRepertoire HTBI primers and Arm-PCR amplification of CDR3 regions. TCRdb reprocessing: public reads trimmed at Q25 with fastp, clones called with MiXCR, in-frame beta chains kept. Rows are unified per CDR3 protein, each entry keeping the most common DNA and genes. Here the sample has about 400,000 distinct CDR3 sequences; about 14% occur a single time. The top ten constitute 20% to 25% of the sample. What the time point label conveys for this sample: newly diagnosed GD, antithyroid drugs for less than 3 months. For both TCR sequencing and RNA sequencing, RNA was extracted from PBMCs in TRIzol. The sample in question was peripheral blood mononuclear cells (PBMCs), obtained at new diagnosis, from a patient treated with antithyroid drugs. All receptors come from a female donor with Graves disease.

This clonotype has at least ten counts. V usage is TRBV3-1 and J usage is TRBJ1-1, with D perhaps matching TRBD1 (5 bases). CDR1 and CDR2 from the germline V gene are LGHDT and YNNKEL (reference sequence). Trimming removed 0 bases from V and 4 bases from J, with 9 bases in between. CDR3 length: 14 residues. CDR3 amino acids: CASSQDGGTTEAFF. In DNA form, the CDR3 reads TGTGCCAGCAGCCAAGATGGCGGGACCACTGAAGCTTTCTTT.

The rearrangement joins TRBV30 to TRBJ1-1, with a tentative D call TRBD1 (5 bases). Per the germline V gene, CDR1 is GTSNPN and CDR2 is SVGIG (reference sequence). The CDR3 has 13 residues. V lost 4 bases to trimming and J lost 0 bases, with 9 bases between them. CDR3 in amino acids: CAWKGRMNTEAFF. The CDR3 coding sequence is TGTGCCTGGAAGGGACGGATGAACACTGAAGCTTTCTTT.

In its sample, this clonotype was seen a few times. CDR3 loop: CASTPGTPGAQPQHF. CDR3 bases: TGTGCCAGTACTCCCGGGACCCCGGGAGCCCAGCCCCAGCATTTT. The V gene is TRBV27, the J gene TRBJ1-5, with D possibly being TRBD1 (5 bases). CDR1 and CDR2 from the germline V gene are MNHEY and SMNVEV (reference sequence). The germline V and J ends were trimmed by 9 bases and 7 bases, with 22 bases remaining between them. The CDR3 totals 15 residues.

The chain joins TRBV2 to TRBJ2-6; D possibly uses TRBD1 or TRBD2 (5 bases each). Between the trimmed V and J ends, which lost 6 bases and 4 bases, there was a span of 13 bases. In germline, CDR1 is SNHLY, CDR2 FYNNEI. CDR3 size: 15 residues. CDR3 sequence (DNA): TGTGCCAGCAGAAGAGGGGCCCCCGGGGCCAACGTCCTGACTTTC. The encoded protein is CASRRGAPGANVLTF.

A note on this clonotype: The junction departs from the called germline gene at one end, perhaps through a read error. V gene TRBV7-2 combines with J gene TRBJ2-7; D may be TRBD1 or TRBD2 (5 bases each). Germline V gives CDR1 SGHTA, CDR2 FQGNSA. The CDR3 contains 15 residues. The CDR3 region is CASSPSRDPQRERYF. The CDR3 nucleotides are TGTGCCAGCAGCCCTAGTCGGGACCCCCAGCGCGAGCGGTACTTC.

This clonotype was observed at least ten times. The CDR3 region has the DNA TGTGCCAGCAGCCTCCGACGGGGACAGTTGATTTCTGGGGCCAACGTCCTGACTTTC. Its protein product is CASSLRRGQLISGANVLTF. The rearrangement uses TRBV11-2 and TRBJ2-6; TRBD1 matches at 7 bases. Germline V gives CDR1 SGHAT, CDR2 FQNNGV. J gave up 1 base and V 5 bases, and 14 bases lay outside the gene matches. This CDR3 has 19 amino acids.

This clonotype was observed many times. The chain links TRBV2 to TRBJ1-3, with 8 bases identical to TRBD1. The germline CDR1 and CDR2 sequences are SNHLY and FYNNEI. V shed 8 bases, J shed 3 bases, and the junction held 0 bases outside the gene matches. This CDR3 region has 12 residues. The CDR3 DNA reads as TGTGCCAGCGGGACAGGTGGAAACACCATATATTTT. It is translated as CASGTGGNTIYF.

This clonotype was found a few times. The chain combines TRBV5-5 with TRBJ2-1; 7 bases map to TRBD2. This CDR3 spans 17 amino acids. Unmatched junction bases numbered 13, after V lost 5 bases and J lost 2 bases. Germline CDR1 is SGHKS and CDR2 is YYEKEE (reference sequence). As DNA, the CDR3 is TGTGCCAGCAGACCTCGAGGGCGGGAGTTCACCTACAATGAGCAGTTCTTC. Its protein product is CASRPRGREFTYNEQFF.

This clonotype appeared many times. The rearrangement links TRBV6-2 or TRBV6-3 to TRBJ2-4; D unclear. From germline, CDR1 is MNHEY and CDR2 SVGEGT. The V end lost 0 bases, the J end lost 0 bases, and 9 bases lay between the germline ends. The CDR3 has 16 amino acids. The CDR3 bases are TGTGCCAGCAGTTACTCGGTGTCAGTAGCCAAAAACATTCAGTACTTC. Protein sequence: CASSYSVSVAKNIQYF.

The gene calls are TRBV18 and TRBJ2-1; D could derive from TRBD1 or TRBD2 (6 bases each). From germline, CDR1 is KGHSH and CDR2 LQKENI. V was pared by 3 bases and J by 9 bases, with 9 bases between. CDR3 length: 12 amino acids. CDR3 DNA sequence: TGTGCCAGCTCACCCAGGGGACTTGAGCAGTTCTTC. This encodes CASSPRGLEQFF.

This clonotype was picked up many times. This chain joins TRBV7-9 and TRBJ1-6; no reliable D call. V gave up 1 base and J gave up 7 bases, with 14 bases separating them. The CDR3 spans 16 residues. CDR1 and CDR2 (germline): SEHNR, FQNEAQ (reference sequence). CDR3 sequence: CASSLDVGGVNSPLHF. The DNA of the CDR3 is TGTGCCAGCAGCTTAGATGTGGGCGGTGTAAATTCACCCCTCCACTTT.

This clonotype was counted between two and nine times. V is TRBV29-1 and J is TRBJ1-3; D might be TRBD1 (5 bases). The germline V gene has CDR1 SQVTM and CDR2 ANQGSEA. The CDR3 spans 14 residues. Trimming took 3 bases from V and 0 from J, leaving 9 bases between them. The CDR3 spells CSVEGGDSGNTIYF. The CDR3 bases are TGCAGCGTTGAGGGGGGGGACTCTGGAAACACCATATATTTT.

This clonotype showed up just a few times. The chain has TRBV7-9 and TRBJ2-5, with D possibly being TRBD1 (5 bases). CDR1 and CDR2 from the germline V gene are SEHNR and FQNEAQ (reference sequence). V lost 0 bases to trimming and J lost 5 bases, with 10 bases between them. The CDR3 loop spans 14 amino acids. CDR3 sequence reads: CASSLAGPGETQYF. The CDR3 nucleotides read TGTGCCAGCAGCTTAGCAGGGCCAGGGGAGACCCAGTACTTC.

About this clonotype: A much larger clone differs from this one at a single base, so this may be a read error. The chain is built from TRBV2 and TRBJ1-2; 9 bases fit TRBD1. The CDR3 loop spans 15 amino acids. After removal of 3 bases from V and 7 bases from J, the junction contained 9 bases not matched to a gene. From germline, CDR1 is SNHLY and CDR2 FYNNEI. The DNA for the CDR3 is TGTGCCAGCAGTGAGTCAGCCGGGACAGGGAGTGGCTACACCTTC. This codes for CASSESAGTGSGYTF.